This T cell receptor (beta chain) was retrieved from a study of shared clonotypes between healthy human individuals. This clone was picked up one time. Antigen unknown. Under the authors' procedure: Junction-only sequences without quality scores came from ImmunoSEQ, so filtering differed. Measured with immunoSEQ multiplex PCR; TCRdb has only the in-frame clones, and not every one. Clonal size and the V and J genes are those of that table, whereas D and trimming came from the DNA. The sample holds about 1.1 million clones, 75% to 85% seen once. Germline CDR1 and CDR2: SGHDT and YYEEEE. The CDR3 runs to 16 residues. V trimming: 4 bases; J trimming: 6 bases; junction bases outside the gene matches: 7. The study's findings and limits: The small donor group covered limited genetic and exposure diversity.

This sequence originates from a man aged 18 to 35 in good health. Some clones in this sample may be carry-over from other donors' samples. V gene TRBV5-6 combines with J gene TRBJ2-5, with 15 bases matching TRBD2. Material: memory CD4+ T cells from PBMCs. This sample's subset: CD45RA-negative fraction. CDR3 bases: TGTGCCAGCAGCCCGGGACTAGCGGGAGGCGGGCAGACCCAGTACTTC. This gives the protein CASSPGLAGGGQTQYF.